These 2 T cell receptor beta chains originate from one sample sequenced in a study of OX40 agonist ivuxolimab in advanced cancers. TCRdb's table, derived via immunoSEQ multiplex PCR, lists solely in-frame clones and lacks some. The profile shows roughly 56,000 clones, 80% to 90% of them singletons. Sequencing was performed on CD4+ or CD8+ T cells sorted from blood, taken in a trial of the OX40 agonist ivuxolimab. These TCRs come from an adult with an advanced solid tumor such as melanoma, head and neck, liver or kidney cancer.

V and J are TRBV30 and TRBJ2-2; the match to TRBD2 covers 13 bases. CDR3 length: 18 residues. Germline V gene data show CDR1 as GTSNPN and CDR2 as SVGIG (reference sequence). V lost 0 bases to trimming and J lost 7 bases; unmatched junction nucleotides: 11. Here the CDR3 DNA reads TGTGCCTGGAGTGTACTCCGGACTAGCGGGAGAGGGGGCGGGGAGCTGTTTTTT. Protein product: CAWSVLRTSGRGGGELFF.

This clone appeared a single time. The CDR3 DNA reads TGCGCCAGCAGCTTGGAGGCAGGGGTGGGTCAGCCCCAGCATTTT. Amino acid sequence: CASSLEAGVGQPQHF. The V and J genes are TRBV5-1 and TRBJ1-5, with a possible D match to TRBD1 (6 bases). The V end was cut by 0 bases, the J end by 6 bases, with 13 bases between. CDR3 length: 15 amino acids. Looked up from germline, CDR1 is SGHRS and CDR2 is YFSETQ.